Listed below are T cell receptor beta chains from one sample, sequenced in a study of blood T cells in healthy people across ages. One entry per CDR3 protein results from TCRdb running MiXCR on the 5' RACE reads. The table records some 1.5 million distinct CDR3 sequences, roughly 43% of them present only once. Sequences were obtained from blood. These receptors were obtained from a woman aged 18 to 35 in good health. Both conserved end residues are part of each CDR3. A D gene is named only where the DNA matches it firmly. Where a row states a size, it is once, few, many or the class of an expanded clone; other rows omit it.

CDR3 protein: CASTSRRTGLVGELFF
CDR3 DNA: TGTGCCAGCACCTCGAGGCGGACAGGGCTCGTCGGGGAGCTGTTTTTT
V gene: TRBV6-2/TRBV6-3
D gene: TRBD1
clone size: .
J gene: TRBJ2-2

CDR3 protein: CASGLHDKGNGELFF
CDR3 DNA: TGTGCTAGTGGCCTCCACGACAAGGGCAACGGGGAGCTGTTTTTT
V gene: TRBV12-5
D gene: .
clone size: .
J gene: TRBJ2-2

CDR3 protein: CATSKLARNTGELFF
CDR3 DNA: TGTGCCACCAGCAAACTAGCGAGGAACACCGGGGAGCTGTTTTTT
V gene: TRBV15
D gene: TRBD2
clone size: .
J gene: TRBJ2-2

CDR3 protein: CSAGEGLAITDTQYF
CDR3 DNA: TGCAGTGCAGGGGAGGGACTAGCGATCACAGATACGCAGTATTTT
V gene: TRBV20-1
D gene: TRBD2
clone size: .
J gene: TRBJ2-3

CDR3 protein: CATRTPTGVDYNEQFF
CDR3 DNA: TGTGCCACCAGGACTCCCACAGGGGTTGATTACAATGAGCAGTTCTTC
V gene: TRBV15
D gene: TRBD1
clone size: .
J gene: TRBJ2-1

CDR3 protein: CASSVYGTGADGYTF
CDR3 DNA: TGTGCCAGCAGCGTATACGGGACAGGGGCTGATGGCTACACCTTC
V gene: TRBV9
D gene: TRBD1
clone size: .
J gene: TRBJ1-2

CDR3 protein: CASKQVKDTQYF
CDR3 DNA: TGTGCCAGCAAACAGGTTAAAGATACGCAGTATTTT
V gene: TRBV6-2/TRBV6-3
D gene: .
clone size: few
J gene: TRBJ2-3

CDR3 protein: CATRSDSKGDTQYF
CDR3 DNA: TGTGCCACCCGGTCGGACAGCAAAGGAGACACCCAGTACTTC
V gene: TRBV19
D gene: .
clone size: .
J gene: TRBJ2-7

CDR3 protein: CASNTYRGNEQFF
CDR3 DNA: TGTGCCAGCAACACGTACCGGGGGAATGAGCAGTTCTTC
V gene: TRBV7-2
D gene: .
clone size: .
J gene: TRBJ2-1

CDR3 protein: CASGLVSGYSNQPQHF
CDR3 DNA: TGTGCTAGTGGTTTGGTATCCGGGTATAGCAATCAGCCCCAGCATTTT
V gene: TRBV12-5
D gene: .
clone size: .
J gene: TRBJ1-5

CDR3 protein: CASSGGVLSYNEQFF
CDR3 DNA: TGTGCCAGCAGTGGCGGCGTCCTCTCTTACAATGAGCAGTTCTTC
V gene: TRBV2
D gene: .
clone size: .
J gene: TRBJ2-1

CDR3 protein: CASSLAGSKNIQYF
CDR3 DNA: TGTGCCAGCAGCTTAGCCGGCAGTAAAAACATTCAGTACTTC
V gene: TRBV7-2
D gene: .
clone size: few
J gene: TRBJ2-4

CDR3 protein: CASSYSHLGFIYGYTF
CDR3 DNA: TGTGCCAGCAGTTACTCTCACTTAGGGTTTATATATGGCTACACCTTC
V gene: TRBV6-5
D gene: .
clone size: once
J gene: TRBJ1-2

CDR3 protein: CSVVGSHTDTQYF
CDR3 DNA: TGCAGCGTTGTAGGGAGCCACACAGATACGCAGTATTTT
V gene: TRBV29-1
D gene: .
clone size: .
J gene: TRBJ2-3

CDR3 protein: CASSPGQGRANYGYTF
CDR3 DNA: TGTGCCAGCAGTCCGGGACAGGGGAGAGCTAACTATGGCTACACCTTC
V gene: TRBV12-3/TRBV12-4
D gene: TRBD1
clone size: .
J gene: TRBJ1-2

CDR3 protein: CASSLSGQNSGNTIYF
CDR3 DNA: TGTGCCAGCAGTTTATCCGGACAGAACTCTGGAAACACCATATATTTT
V gene: TRBV12-3/TRBV12-4
D gene: .
clone size: .
J gene: TRBJ1-3

CDR3 protein: CASRPGTGQETKYF
CDR3 DNA: TGTGCCAGCAGACCTGGGACAGGTCAAGAGACCAAGTACTTC
V gene: TRBV28
D gene: TRBD1
clone size: few
J gene: TRBJ2-5